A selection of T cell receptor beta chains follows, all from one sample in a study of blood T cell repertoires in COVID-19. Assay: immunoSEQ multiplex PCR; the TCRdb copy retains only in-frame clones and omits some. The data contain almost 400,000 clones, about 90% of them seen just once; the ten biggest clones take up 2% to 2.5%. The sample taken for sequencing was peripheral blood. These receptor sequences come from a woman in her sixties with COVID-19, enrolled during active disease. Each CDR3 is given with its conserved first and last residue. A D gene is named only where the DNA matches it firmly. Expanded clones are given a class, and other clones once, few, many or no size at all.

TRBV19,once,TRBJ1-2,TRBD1,CASSPRIRDRALGPYGYTF,TGTGCCAGTAGTCCCCGGATAAGGGACAGGGCTCTGGGCCCCTATGGCTACACCTTC
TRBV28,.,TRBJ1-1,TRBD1,CASSSQGAKNTEAFF,TGTGCCAGCAGTTCACAGGGGGCCAAGAACACTGAAGCTTTCTTT
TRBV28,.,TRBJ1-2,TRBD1,CASFDRTGNGYTF,TGTGCCAGCTTTGACAGGACAGGGAACGGCTACACCTTC
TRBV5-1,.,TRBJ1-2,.,CASSSGEGWTF,TGCGCCAGCAGCTCTGGAGAGGGTTGGACCTTC
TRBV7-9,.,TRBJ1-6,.,CASSLPGNSPLHF,TGTGCCAGCAGCTTGCCAGGAAATTCACCCCTCCACTTT
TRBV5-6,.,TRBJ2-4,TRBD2,CASSLGTSGGLAKNIQYF,TGTGCCAGCAGCCTAGGGACTAGCGGGGGGTTAGCCAAAAACATTCAGTACTTC
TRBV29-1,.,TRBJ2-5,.,CSVEGGGETQYF,TGCAGCGTTGAAGGTGGGGGGGAGACCCAGTACTTC
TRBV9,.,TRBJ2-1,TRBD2,CASSVAPGLAGANEQFF,TGTGCCAGCAGCGTAGCTCCAGGACTAGCGGGGGCCAATGAGCAGTTCTTC
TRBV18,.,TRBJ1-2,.,CTSSRGGTPFGDYGYTF,TGTACCAGCTCACGGGGGGGTACTCCATTCGGCGACTATGGCTACACCTTC
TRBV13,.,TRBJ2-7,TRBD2,CASSLSGALSYEQYF,TGTGCCAGCAGCCTAAGCGGGGCGCTCTCCTACGAGCAGTACTTC
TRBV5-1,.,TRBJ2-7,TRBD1,CASSFRQGAYEQYF,TGCGCCAGCAGCTTTCGGCAGGGGGCCTACGAGCAGTACTTC
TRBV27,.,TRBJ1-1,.,CASSPSPAGDMEAFF,TGTGCCAGCAGTCCATCTCCGGCAGGGGATATGGAAGCTTTCTTT
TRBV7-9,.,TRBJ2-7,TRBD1,CASSLVRTGHDEQYF,TGTGCCAGCAGCTTAGTAAGGACAGGGCACGACGAGCAGTACTTC
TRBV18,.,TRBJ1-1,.,CASSPPGGIQLNTEAFF,TGTGCCAGCTCACCACCGGGGGGGATCCAGCTTAACACTGAAGCTTTCTTT
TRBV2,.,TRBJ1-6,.,CASSGWGHSPLHF,TGTGCCAGCAGTGGATGGGGGCATTCACCCCTCCACTTT
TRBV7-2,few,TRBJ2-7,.,CASSETGDFTQQYF,TGTGCCAGCAGCGAGACAGGAGACTTTACGCAGCAGTACTTC
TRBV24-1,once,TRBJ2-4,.,CATSDRVEGHIQYF,TGTGCCACCAGTGACCGGGTGGAGGGCCACATTCAGTACTTC
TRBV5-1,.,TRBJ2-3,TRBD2,CASSFTSSGGARDTQYF,TGCGCCAGCAGCTTTACGTCTAGCGGGGGGGCCCGGGATACGCAGTATTTT
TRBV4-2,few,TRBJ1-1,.,CASRTIAGDNTEAFF,TGTGCCAGCAGAACGATTGCAGGGGATAACACTGAAGCTTTCTTT
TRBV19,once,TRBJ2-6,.,CASSKGRGGSSGANVLTF,TGTGCCAGTAGTAAAGGTAGGGGCGGCAGCTCTGGGGCCAACGTCCTGACTTTC
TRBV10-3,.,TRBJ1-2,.,CAIKLGYSNYGYTF,TGTGCCATCAAACTCGGGTATAGCAACTATGGCTACACCTTC
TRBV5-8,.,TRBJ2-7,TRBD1,CASSPRQGAYEQYF,TGTGCCAGCAGCCCCAGACAGGGGGCCTACGAGCAGTACTTC
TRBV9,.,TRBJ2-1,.,CASSRTESNEQFF,TGTGCCAGCAGTCGGACAGAAAGCAATGAGCAGTTCTTC
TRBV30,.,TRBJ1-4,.,CAWSVQYEKLFF,TGTGCCTGGAGTGTGCAGTACGAAAAACTGTTTTTT
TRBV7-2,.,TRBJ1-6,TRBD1,CASSSGQGVYSPLHF,TGTGCCAGCAGCTCGGGACAGGGGGTTTATTCACCCCTCCACTTT